These T cell receptor beta chains were read from a single sample in a study of HIV-infected children after antiretroviral therapy interruption. TCRdb called the 3' RACE reads again in MiXCR, with one record for every CDR3 protein. Altogether more than 75,000 distinct CDR3 sequences are present, about 6.9% being singletons, with the ten largest covering more than 0.95%. Material: CD45RA+ CD4+ T cells from PBMCs, pooled from several time points, obtained from a donor given antiretroviral therapy, either interrupted or continuous. These TCRs come from a pool of human donors with HIV. Each CDR3 is given with its conserved first and last residue. The D gene is left open where the match is weak. Not every row has a clone size; where given, it reads once, few, many or a size class.

d_gene: TRBD1
v_gene: TRBV7-1
len: 15
abundance: many
j_gene: TRBJ2-1
CDR3nt: TGTGCCAGCAGCTCGGACAGGGCAGGACTGGGCGAGCAGTTCTTC
CDR3aa: CASSSDRAGLGEQFF

d_gene: TRBD1
v_gene: TRBV19
len: 15
abundance: many
j_gene: TRBJ2-3
CDR3nt: TGTGCCAGTAGTATCGGGACAGGGGTAGGAGATACGCAGTATTTT
CDR3aa: CASSIGTGVGDTQYF

d_gene: -
v_gene: TRBV7-9
len: 14
abundance: -
j_gene: TRBJ1-5
CDR3nt: TGTGCCAGCAGCGGAGGAGGGCCGCCCCAGCCCCAGCATTTT
CDR3aa: CASSGGGPPQPQHF

d_gene: -
v_gene: TRBV6-1
len: 12
abundance: few
j_gene: TRBJ1-2
CDR3nt: TGTGCCAGCAGTGAAGGGGTCTCAGGCTACACCTTC
CDR3aa: CASSEGVSGYTF

d_gene: TRBD1
v_gene: TRBV29-1
len: 14
abundance: many
j_gene: TRBJ1-2
CDR3nt: TGCAGCGTGGACGGACAGGCCGACGCGTATGGCTACACCTTC
CDR3aa: CSVDGQADAYGYTF

d_gene: -
v_gene: TRBV9
len: 12
abundance: many
j_gene: TRBJ1-3
CDR3nt: TGTGCCAGCAGTTCAATTCGAGACACCATATATTTT
CDR3aa: CASSSIRDTIYF

d_gene: TRBD2
v_gene: TRBV7-8
len: 17
abundance: many
j_gene: TRBJ2-1
CDR3nt: TGTGCCAGCAGCCTGAGGACTAGCGGGACCCCCTACAATGAGCAGTTCTTC
CDR3aa: CASSLRTSGTPYNEQFF

d_gene: TRBD2
v_gene: TRBV20-1
len: 13
abundance: -
j_gene: TRBJ2-5
CDR3nt: TGCAGTGCTAGGGGGGGGGGTCAAGAGACCCAGTACTTC
CDR3aa: CSARGGGQETQYF

d_gene: TRBD2
v_gene: TRBV2
len: 15
abundance: many
j_gene: TRBJ2-1
CDR3nt: TGTGCCAGCAGGGTACTAGCGGGGGCCTACAATGAGCAGTTCTTC
CDR3aa: CASRVLAGAYNEQFF

d_gene: -
v_gene: TRBV12-3/TRBV12-4
len: 17
abundance: many
j_gene: TRBJ2-3
CDR3nt: TGTGCCAGCAGTTTAGCGCTGGTGGACGGCGGAGAAGATACGCAGTATTTT
CDR3aa: CASSLALVDGGEDTQYF

d_gene: -
v_gene: TRBV7-6
len: 16
abundance: many
j_gene: TRBJ2-3
CDR3nt: TGTGCCAGCAGCTTAGGAGCGGACGGGGCACCAGATACGCAGTATTTT
CDR3aa: CASSLGADGAPDTQYF

d_gene: -
v_gene: TRBV7-6
len: 13
abundance: few
j_gene: TRBJ1-1
CDR3nt: TGTGCCAGCAGAAATACAGACAACACTGAAGCTTTCTTT
CDR3aa: CASRNTDNTEAFF

d_gene: TRBD1
v_gene: TRBV11-1
len: 14
abundance: -
j_gene: TRBJ2-7
CDR3nt: TGTGCCAGCAGCCGAAGGGGACAGGGCTACGAGCAGTACTTC
CDR3aa: CASSRRGQGYEQYF

d_gene: TRBD1
v_gene: TRBV12-3/TRBV12-4
len: 12
abundance: medium-sized
j_gene: TRBJ1-2
CDR3nt: TGTGCCAGCAGTTCCGCCGACAGGGGTTACACCTTC
CDR3aa: CASSSADRGYTF

d_gene: -
v_gene: TRBV28
len: 13
abundance: -
j_gene: TRBJ1-5
CDR3nt: TGTGCCAGCATTTCAGGAGGGGGTCAGCCCCAGCATTTT
CDR3aa: CASISGGGQPQHF

d_gene: -
v_gene: TRBV20-1
len: 15
abundance: many
j_gene: TRBJ2-3
CDR3nt: TGCAGTGGTAGGGCGGAACAGGGCAGTCCAGATACGCAGTATTTT
CDR3aa: CSGRAEQGSPDTQYF

d_gene: TRBD2
v_gene: TRBV6-6
len: 16
abundance: -
j_gene: TRBJ2-1
CDR3nt: TGTGCCAGCAGAGGCCCAACTAGCGGGAGGGCCAATGAGCAGTTCTTC
CDR3aa: CASRGPTSGRANEQFF

d_gene: -
v_gene: TRBV12-3/TRBV12-4
len: 13
abundance: -
j_gene: TRBJ1-2
CDR3nt: TGTGCCAGCGCCCTCACGCCTAACTATGGCTACACCTTC
CDR3aa: CASALTPNYGYTF

d_gene: -
v_gene: TRBV3-1
len: 13
abundance: many
j_gene: TRBJ1-6
CDR3nt: TGTGCCAGCAGCCAAGGGCTGGACTCACCCCTCCACTTT
CDR3aa: CASSQGLDSPLHF

d_gene: TRBD1
v_gene: TRBV2
len: 14
abundance: -
j_gene: TRBJ2-3
CDR3nt: TGTGCCAGCAATCTACAGGGGGCAACAGATACGCAGTATTTT
CDR3aa: CASNLQGATDTQYF

d_gene: -
v_gene: TRBV29-1
len: 14
abundance: few
j_gene: TRBJ1-1
CDR3nt: TGCAGCGTTGGCAGCCCTGGCCCGAACACTGAAGCTTTCTTT
CDR3aa: CSVGSPGPNTEAFF

d_gene: -
v_gene: TRBV21-1
len: 16
abundance: many
j_gene: TRBJ1-1
CDR3nt: TGTGCCAGCAGCCCTCCTTCAGGACAGTTGAACACTGAAGCTTTCTTT
CDR3aa: CASSPPSGQLNTEAFF

d_gene: -
v_gene: TRBV5-1
len: 13
abundance: few
j_gene: TRBJ1-5
CDR3nt: TGCGCCAGCAGCTTGGGAGTAAGACAGCCCCAGCATTTT
CDR3aa: CASSLGVRQPQHF

d_gene: -
v_gene: TRBV18
len: 13
abundance: many
j_gene: TRBJ2-7
CDR3nt: TGTGCCAGCTCACCACGAGAGAGCTACGAGCAGTACTTC
CDR3aa: CASSPRESYEQYF

d_gene: -
v_gene: TRBV6-6
len: 11
abundance: -
j_gene: TRBJ2-7
CDR3nt: TGTGCCAGCAGTGAAGGGCGCGAGCAGTACTTC
CDR3aa: CASSEGREQYF

d_gene: -
v_gene: TRBV12-3/TRBV12-4
len: 13
abundance: many
j_gene: TRBJ1-1
CDR3nt: TGTGCCAGCACGCGACGGTCGAACACTGAAGCTTTCTTT
CDR3aa: CASTRRSNTEAFF

d_gene: -
v_gene: TRBV28
len: 13
abundance: many
j_gene: TRBJ2-7
CDR3nt: TGTGCCAGCAGTCCCCGGGGTTCCGACGAGCAGTACTTC
CDR3aa: CASSPRGSDEQYF

d_gene: -
v_gene: TRBV5-1
len: 14
abundance: many
j_gene: TRBJ1-4
CDR3nt: TGCGCCAGCAGCCCTGAGAGGGATAATGAAAAACTGTTTTTT
CDR3aa: CASSPERDNEKLFF

d_gene: -
v_gene: TRBV20-1
len: 14
abundance: -
j_gene: TRBJ1-1
CDR3nt: TGCAGTGCTAGAGTAGGGGCTGGGAACACTGAAGCTTTCTTT
CDR3aa: CSARVGAGNTEAFF

d_gene: -
v_gene: TRBV6-6
len: 14
abundance: many
j_gene: TRBJ2-2
CDR3nt: TGTGCCAGCAGTTACTCCGAGGGGACCGGGGAGCTGTTTTTT
CDR3aa: CASSYSEGTGELFF

d_gene: -
v_gene: TRBV27
len: 12
abundance: few
j_gene: TRBJ1-1
CDR3nt: TGTGCCACCGATCGTGCCAAGGGGGGTGCTTTCTTT
CDR3aa: CATDRAKGGAFF

d_gene: -
v_gene: TRBV27
len: 12
abundance: many
j_gene: TRBJ1-2
CDR3nt: TGTGCCAGCAGTAATACAGGGTATGGCTACACCTTC
CDR3aa: CASSNTGYGYTF

d_gene: TRBD1
v_gene: TRBV12-3/TRBV12-4
len: 15
abundance: -
j_gene: TRBJ2-7
CDR3nt: TGTGCCAGCAGTTACGCGGGACAGGGGGCCTACGAGCAGTACTTC
CDR3aa: CASSYAGQGAYEQYF

d_gene: -
v_gene: TRBV20-1
len: 13
abundance: many
j_gene: TRBJ1-1
CDR3nt: TGCAGTGCTACCCCTGAGGGTGATCGTGAAGCTTTCTTT
CDR3aa: CSATPEGDREAFF